The next 25 T cell receptor beta chains were all read from a single sample in a study of cytomegalovirus exposure and HLA in healthy donors. This table comes from immunoSEQ multiplex PCR, and its TCRdb copy is limited to in-frame clones, with some not included. Counted here are approximately 200,000 clones, around 83% occurring once; the ten biggest clones make up roughly 12%. The sequenced sample consisted of PBMCs. Receptors were obtained from a woman aged 25 to 39 in good health and CMV-seropositive.

In its sample, this clone was seen a few times. The rearrangement uses TRBV28 and TRBJ2-2; 9 nucleotides align to TRBD2. The CDR3 covers 16 residues. The ends lost 2 bases at V and 7 bases at J; junction bases unmatched: 8. The germline V gene has CDR1 MDHEN and CDR2 SYDVKM. This chain's CDR3 is CASSLLAGGHIGELFF. CDR3 nucleotides: TGTGCCAGCAGTTTACTGGCGGGAGGGCATATCGGGGAGCTGTTTTTT.

CDR3: CASSPNRTVIGEQYF. CDR3 bases: TGTGCCAGCTCACCAAACCGGACAGTGATAGGGGAGCAGTACTTC. The chain combines TRBV18 with TRBJ2-7; perhaps TRBD1 as D (6 bases). CDR1 is KGHSH and CDR2 is LQKENI in the germline V gene. The CDR3 consists of 15 residues. The germline V and J ends were trimmed by 2 bases and 7 bases, with 18 bases remaining between them.

The chain links TRBV6-1 to TRBJ2-7; possibly TRBD2 for D (6 bases). The germline V gene has CDR1 MNHNS and CDR2 SASEGT. CDR3 size: 13 residues. V lost 7 bases to trimming and J lost 4 bases, with 14 bases between them. The CDR3 sequence is CASILSGRYEQYF. DNA for the CDR3: TGTGCCAGCATCCTAAGCGGGCGGTACGAGCAGTACTTC.

This chain links TRBV29-1 with TRBJ1-4; D not certain. This CDR3 contains 11 residues. V was trimmed by 5 bases and J by 5 bases, leaving 6 bases between them. The germline gives CDR1 SQVTM, CDR2 ANQGSEA. In DNA, the CDR3 is TGCAGCGTTTACCAGAATGAAAAACTGTTTTTT. Protein product: CSVYQNEKLFF.

This chain uses TRBV7-8 with TRBJ1-2; D is unclear. Germline CDR1 and CDR2: SGHVS and FQNEAQ. V lost 4 bases to trimming and J lost 2 bases, with 8 bases between them. The CDR3 spans 13 residues. The CDR3 here is CASSSDSNYGYTF. The CDR3 nucleotides read TGTGCCAGCAGCTCCGATAGCAACTATGGCTACACCTTC.

DNA for the CDR3: TGTGCCAGCAGTGAACGGGACAGATCCTATGGCTACACCTTC. This gives the protein CASSERDRSYGYTF. The chain is built from TRBV25-1 and TRBJ1-2, with TRBD1 identical over 7 bases. Trimming took 2 bases from V and 4 from J; bases not matched to a gene: 4. Per germline, CDR1 MGHDK and CDR2 SYGVNS. This CDR3 has 14 amino acids.

This sequence joins TRBV9 and TRBJ2-3; 9 nucleotides line up with TRBD2. V lost 0 bases, J lost 4 bases, and 3 bases stayed unmatched. CDR3 length: 15 amino acids. Germline values: CDR1 SGDLS, CDR2 YYNGEE. The CDR3 sequence is CASSVGGRGPDTQYF. The CDR3 DNA is TGTGCCAGCAGCGTAGGCGGGAGGGGGCCAGATACGCAGTATTTT. Full variable domain (rest looked up from reference TRBV9 and TRBJ2-3): DSGVTQTPKHLITATGQRVTLRCSPRSGDLSVYWYQQSLDQGLQFLIQYYNGEERAKGNILERFSAQQFPDLHSELNLSSLELGDSALYFCASSVGGRGPDTQYFGPGTRLTVL.

This chain joins TRBV2 and TRBJ2-2; D gene unclear. V was clipped by 6 bases and J by 0 bases, with 11 bases between them. CDR1 and CDR2 from the germline V gene are SNHLY and FYNNEI. The CDR3 runs 15 residues. The CDR3 here is CASSKHTANTGELFF. The CDR3, as DNA: TGTGCCAGCAGCAAGCATACAGCGAACACCGGGGAGCTGTTTTTT. The full variable domain, rest sourced from reference TRBV2 and TRBJ2-2, is EPEVTQTPSHQVTQMGQEVILRCVPISNHLYFYWYRQILGQKVEFLVSFYNNEISEKSEIFDDQFSVERPDGSNFTLKIRSTKLEDSAMYFCASSKHTANTGELFFGEGSRLTVL.

V and J are TRBV9 and TRBJ2-7; 10 nucleotides agree with TRBD2. The J segment lost 6 bases and the V segment lost 2 bases, leaving 5 bases of the junction unmatched. The CDR3 length is 14 residues. Germline lookup yields CDR1 SGDLS and CDR2 YYNGEE. The CDR3 DNA is TGTGCCAGCAGCGTCGGGCTAGCGGGAGTCGAGCAGTACTTC. Its translation: CASSVGLAGVEQYF.

The chain carries TRBV28 and TRBJ1-4; D may be TRBD1 (5 bases). The CDR3 runs to 11 residues. Germline V gives CDR1 MDHEN, CDR2 SYDVKM. V shed 10 bases and J shed 4 bases, with 7 bases lying between them. This chain's CDR3 is CATGLNEKLFF. The CDR3, as DNA: TGTGCCACGGGACTTAATGAAAAACTGTTTTTT.

This chain joins TRBV29-1 and TRBJ2-7; TRBD1 agrees at 8 bases. The trim removed 7 bases at V and 7 bases at J, leaving 12 bases unmatched. Germline V gene lookup returns CDR1 SQVTM and CDR2 ANQGSEA. This CDR3 is built from 13 residues. CDR3 in DNA: TGCAGCGCAAGGACAGGGATGGGAGGAGAGCAGTACTTC. This sequence encodes CSARTGMGGEQYF.

CDR3 loop: CASSLAGLAGAEQFF. The CDR3 DNA is TGTGCCAGCAGCTTGGCCGGACTAGCGGGCGCGGAGCAGTTCTTC. The chain carries TRBV5-4 and TRBJ2-1; TRBD2 matches at 11 bases. Germline V gives CDR1 SGHNT, CDR2 YYREEE (reference sequence). V shed 0 bases and J 10 bases; nucleotides not matched to a gene: 6. The CDR3 spans 15 residues. The variable domain in full, completed from reference TRBV5-4 and TRBJ2-1, reads ETGVTQSPTHLIKTRGQQVTLRCSSQSGHNTVSWYQQALGQGPQFIFQYYREEENGRGNFPPRFSGLQFPNYSSELNVNALELDDSALYLCASSLAGLAGAEQFFGPGTRLTVL.

The rearrangement joins TRBV29-1 to TRBJ2-7; TRBD2 matches at 8 bases. V gave up 4 bases and J gave up 6 bases; unmatched junction bases: 5. Germline V gene data show CDR1 as SQVTM and CDR2 as ANQGSEA. CDR3 size: 12 residues. The CDR3 sequence is CSVVIAGSEQYF. In nucleotides, the CDR3 is TGCAGCGTTGTAATAGCGGGGTCCGAGCAGTACTTC.

In DNA form, the CDR3 reads TGCAGCGCCGCCCTAGGGACAGGGTTCGGCAAACTGTTTTTT. It translates to CSAALGTGFGKLFF. The chain is built from TRBV29-1 and TRBJ1-4; 9 bases are a match to TRBD1. V shed 7 bases, J shed 11 bases, and the junction held 14 bases outside the gene matches. The CDR3 sequence is 14 residues long. Germline loops: CDR1 SQVTM, CDR2 ANQGSEA.

The chain is built from TRBV14 and TRBJ2-7; a possible D gene is TRBD2 (7 bases). Trimming removed 2 bases at V and 6 bases at J, with 11 bases between. The CDR3 is made up of 13 amino acids. Per the germline V gene, CDR1 is SGHDN and CDR2 is FVKESK. The CDR3 spells CASSQSGGLEQYF. CDR3 nucleotide sequence: TGTGCCAGCAGCCAATCCGGGGGGCTCGAGCAGTACTTC.

The chain combines TRBV6-5 with TRBJ2-2, with D possibly being TRBD1 (6 bases). There are 13 residues in the CDR3. Trimming took off 5 bases at V and 6 bases at J, with 10 bases between the two ends. CDR1 and CDR2 (germline): MNHEY, SVGAGI. The CDR3 DNA follows: TGTGCCAGCAGTAGTAACAGGGCCGGGGAGCTGTTTTTT. It codes for CASSSNRAGELFF.

This clone was observed a few times. V usage is TRBV4-1 and J usage is TRBJ1-2, with 8 bases lining up with TRBD1. Germline V gene data show CDR1 as MGHRA and CDR2 as YSYEKL. The J segment lost 4 bases and the V segment lost 0 bases, leaving 10 bases of the junction unmatched. The CDR3 covers 17 residues. The CDR3 loop is CASSQEDGTGDLYGYTF. CDR3 bases: TGCGCCAGCAGCCAAGAGGATGGGACAGGTGATCTCTATGGCTACACCTTC.

V is TRBV15 and J is TRBJ2-5; 10 bases fit TRBD1. Germline V CDR1 and CDR2: LNHNV, YYDKDF (reference sequence). V dropped 0 bases and J dropped 6; count of bases not matched to a gene: 10. CDR3 length equals 17 residues. CDR3 coding DNA: TGTGCCACCAGCAGAGATTGGGGGACAGGGGTTGGGAAGACCCAGTACTTC. Translating it yields CATSRDWGTGVGKTQYF.

The chain combines TRBV6-1 with TRBJ1-1, with D unclear. CDR3 length: 13 amino acids. Germline-derived CDR1 and CDR2 are MNHNS and SASEGT. V was shortened by 6 bases and J by 1 base, with 9 bases between the two germline ends. The CDR3 spells CASSPHGNTEAFF. DNA of the CDR3: TGTGCCAGCAGCCCCCACGGGAACACTGAAGCTTTCTTT.

The chain combines TRBV9 with TRBJ2-1; 8 bases fit TRBD1. Trimming removed 3 bases from V and 10 bases from J; junction bases left unmatched: 15. CDR1 and CDR2 (germline): SGDLS, YYNGEE. This CDR3 is 16 amino acids long. CDR3: CASSDLTGATFREQFF. For the CDR3, the DNA is TGTGCCAGCAGCGATCTGACAGGGGCTACCTTCAGAGAGCAGTTCTTC.

The chain combines TRBV28 with TRBJ1-2; D is ambiguous. V lost 11 bases and J lost 2, with 12 bases in between. The CDR3 is 12 residues long. From germline, CDR1 is MDHEN and CDR2 SYDVKM. The CDR3 nucleotides read TGTGCCGTGATGCAGGCCAACTATGGCTACACCTTC. Translated, it gives CAVMQANYGYTF.

This chain uses TRBV29-1 with TRBJ2-6; no firm D call. V lost 7 bases to trimming and J lost 0 bases, with 7 bases between them. Germline CDR1 SQVTM, CDR2 ANQGSEA. The CDR3 sequence is 13 residues long. CDR3 protein: CSAQVSGANVLTF. The CDR3 DNA sequence: TGCAGCGCCCAGGTCTCTGGGGCCAACGTCCTGACTTTC.

About this clone itself: This clone may be a read error of a much larger clone one base away. This chain joins TRBV6-5 and TRBJ2-7; D is perhaps TRBD2 (6 bases). The V and J ends lost 4 bases and 6 bases respectively, with 10 bases between them. The CDR3 loop spans 12 amino acids. Germline V lookup: CDR1 MNHEY, CDR2 SVGAGI. In DNA, the CDR3 is TGTGCCAGCAGTTTAAACGGGGGCGAGCAGTACTTC. It yields the protein CASSLNGGEQYF.

This chain links TRBV6-1 with TRBJ2-1, with a possible D match to TRBD2 (5 bases). Trimming shortened V by 3 bases and J by 8 bases, and 11 bases separated the two germline ends. CDR1 and CDR2 (germline): MNHNS, SASEGT. The CDR3 covers 13 residues. CDR3 region: CASSESGWDEQFF. DNA for the CDR3: TGTGCCAGCAGTGAGTCGGGGTGGGATGAGCAGTTCTTC.

This chain connects TRBV7-8 to TRBJ1-1; the D is unclear. The V gene's germline CDR1 is SGHVS and CDR2 FQNEAQ. With 5 bases removed from V and 1 base from J, the gap between germline ends came to 17 bases. The CDR3 sequence is 16 residues long. Written as DNA, the CDR3 is TGTGCCAGCAGCGCCCCGGCGGGGAAGGCGAACACTGAAGCTTTCTTT. Its translation: CASSAPAGKANTEAFF.